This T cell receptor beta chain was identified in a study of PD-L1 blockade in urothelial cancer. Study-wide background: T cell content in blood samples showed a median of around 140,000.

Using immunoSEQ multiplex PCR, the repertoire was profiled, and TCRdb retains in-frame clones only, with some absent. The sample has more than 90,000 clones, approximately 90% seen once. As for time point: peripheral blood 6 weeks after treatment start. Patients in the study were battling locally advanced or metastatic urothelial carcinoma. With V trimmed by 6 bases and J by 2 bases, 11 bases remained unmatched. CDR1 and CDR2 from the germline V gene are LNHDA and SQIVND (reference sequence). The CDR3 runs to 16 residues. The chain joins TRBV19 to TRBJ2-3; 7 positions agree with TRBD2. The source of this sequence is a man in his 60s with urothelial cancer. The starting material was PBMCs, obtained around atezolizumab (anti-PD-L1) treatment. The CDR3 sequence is CASRPGHGGSTDTQYF. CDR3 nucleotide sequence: TGTGCCAGTAGACCAGGACACGGGGGGTCCACAGATACGCAGTATTTT.